This TCR beta chain was observed in a study of blood T cell repertoires in COVID-19. The wider study: Material from acute and convalescent COVID-19 was sourced from the United States, Italy and Spain.

Methods used by the authors: The assay estimated nucleated cells by amplifying reference gene primers. Profiled with immunoSEQ multiplex PCR; TCRdb holds only in-frame clones, not every one. The DNA gave D and trimming, while V, J and clone size come from that table. The data show some 78,000 clones, 86% seen once. This CDR3 is built from 15 residues. Trimming left V 0 bases short and J 4 bases short, with 12 bases between. The germline gives CDR1 SGHVS, CDR2 FNYEAQ. The TCR comes from a man aged 45-65 years with active or convalescent COVID-19. The V gene is TRBV7-6, the J gene TRBJ1-1; D perhaps matches TRBD1 (5 bases). Input material: peripheral blood. CDR3 sequence: CASSLAEGMITEAFF. In DNA form, the CDR3 reads TGTGCCAGCAGCTTAGCGGAGGGGATGATCACTGAAGCTTTCTTT.